This entry lists 12 T cell receptor beta chains sequenced from one sample in a study of STAT5B mutations in CD4+ large granular lymphocyte leukemia. The method was immunoSEQ multiplex PCR; TCRdb's version includes in-frame clones alone and lacks a portion of them. The sample yields fewer than 45,000 clones, 75% to 85% seen once. Sequenced material: CD4+ T cells from blood buffy coats. These receptors all stem from a human donor in good health.

The chain uses TRBV30 and TRBJ1-2, with 9 nucleotides matching TRBD1. V lost 2 bases and J lost 11; bases outside the gene matches: 12. This CDR3 has 14 residues. The germline CDR1 and CDR2 sequences are GTSNPN and SVGIG (reference sequence). The CDR3, as DNA: TGTGCCTGGAGTCTTTCGGGACAGGGAGTTTTTTACACCTTC. Protein sequence: CAWSLSGQGVFYTF.

V gene TRBV7-2 combines with J gene TRBJ2-7; 7 bases map to TRBD2. This CDR3 contains 17 residues. V gave up 5 bases and J gave up 2 bases; unmatched junction bases: 15. Germline CDR1 reads SGHTA; CDR2 reads FQGNSA. CDR3 sequence reads: CASSLVGGGRRTYEQYF. The CDR3 DNA reads as TGTGCCAGCAGCCTCGTGGGCGGCGGGAGACGCACCTACGAGCAGTACTTC.

V gene TRBV7-8 combines with J gene TRBJ1-1, with D hard to call. Germline lookup yields CDR1 SGHVS and CDR2 FQNEAQ. The CDR3 loop spans 14 amino acids. V shed 3 bases and J shed 6 bases, with 14 bases lying between them. CDR3 region: CASSFRGPKSEAFF. For the CDR3, the DNA is TGTGCCAGCAGCTTCCGGGGTCCGAAGTCTGAAGCTTTCTTT.

The chain employs TRBV6-1 and TRBJ1-4; unclear D gene. The CDR3 is made up of 14 amino acids. Trimming removed 6 bases at V and 5 bases at J, with 13 bases between. The V gene's germline CDR1 is MNHNS and CDR2 SASEGT. Written as DNA, the CDR3 is TGTGCCAGCAGAAGAGAACAGAGAAATGAAAAACTGTTTTTT. The encoded protein is CASRREQRNEKLFF.

The chain recombines TRBV30 with TRBJ2-3; D is unresolved. The ends were cut back, 2 bases at V and 5 bases at J, with 5 bases in the middle. Germline assignment: CDR1 GTSNPN and CDR2 SVGIG (reference sequence). The CDR3 spans 11 residues. The CDR3 sequence is CAWSSRDTQYF. The CDR3 nucleotides read TGTGCCTGGAGTAGTAGAGATACGCAGTATTTT. The whole variable domain, filled in from reference TRBV30 and TRBJ2-3, reads SQTIHQWPATLVQPVGSPLSLECTVEGTSNPNLYWYRQAAGRGLQLLFYSVGIGQISSEVPQNLSASRPQDRQFILSSKKLLLSDSGFYLCAWSSRDTQYFGPGTRLTVL.

This CDR3 is CASSSGHLYEQYF. The CDR3 DNA reads TGTGCCAGCAGTTCGGGACACCTCTACGAGCAGTACTTC. The V gene is TRBV28, the J gene TRBJ2-7; possibly TRBD1 for D (6 bases). The germline V gene has CDR1 MDHEN and CDR2 SYDVKM. The CDR3 sequence is 13 residues long. V lost 4 bases, J lost 3 bases, and 10 bases lay in between.

V is TRBV6-4 and J is TRBJ1-5; D might be TRBD1 (5 bases). Germline assignment: CDR1 MRHNA and CDR2 SNTAGT. V was trimmed by 3 bases and J by 7 bases, leaving 13 bases between them. This CDR3 is 14 amino acids long. This chain's CDR3 is CASSEVPGRQPQHF. In nucleotides, the CDR3 is TGTGCCAGCAGTGAAGTCCCAGGGCGGCAGCCCCAGCATTTT.

V and J are TRBV6-5 and TRBJ2-7; possible D gene TRBD1, 5 bases. Germline CDR1 MNHEY, CDR2 SVGAGI. Trimming pared 2 bases from V and 2 bases from J, leaving 13 bases between. The CDR3 extends over 15 amino acids. For the CDR3, the DNA is TGTGCCAGCAGTTACGGGGCAGGAAATGCCTACGAGCAGTACTTC. As protein: CASSYGAGNAYEQYF.

The J gene is TRBJ2-3, the V gene TRBV19, with D possibly TRBD2 on 5 matching bases. Germline CDR1 is LNHDA and CDR2 is SQIVND (reference sequence). This CDR3 contains 14 residues. Trimming cost V 4 bases and J 0 bases, with 8 bases left between them. The CDR3 sequence: CASSRTDSTDTQYF. CDR3 DNA sequence: TGTGCCAGTAGTAGGACTGATAGCACAGATACGCAGTATTTT.

The chain has TRBV9 and TRBJ2-7, with D tentatively TRBD1 or TRBD2 (5 bases each). CDR3 length: 13 amino acids. From germline, CDR1 is SGDLS and CDR2 YYNGEE. The V and J ends lost 3 bases and 4 bases respectively, with 11 bases between them. In nucleotides, the CDR3 is TGTGCCAGCAGCGCCCCGGGACGATACGAGCAGTACTTC. It is translated as CASSAPGRYEQYF.

J is TRBJ1-5 and V is TRBV18; D unresolved. The CDR3 covers 13 residues. Germline V lookup: CDR1 KGHSH, CDR2 LQKENI. V lost 2 bases and J lost 4, with 6 bases in between. Here the CDR3 DNA reads TGTGCCAGCTCACCAGCCAAGAATCAGCCCCAGCATTTT. This sequence encodes CASSPAKNQPQHF.

The chain uses TRBV27 and TRBJ2-6; 11 nucleotides match TRBD2. Germline V gives CDR1 MNHEY, CDR2 SMNVEV (reference sequence). CDR3 size: 21 residues. V was pared by 3 bases and J by 2 bases, with 15 bases of the junction left unmatched. CDR3 bases: TGTGCCAGCAGTTTCCGCAGGGAGGGACTAGCGGCCAGGCCTGGGGCCAACGTCCTGACTTTC. This codes for CASSFRREGLAARPGANVLTF.